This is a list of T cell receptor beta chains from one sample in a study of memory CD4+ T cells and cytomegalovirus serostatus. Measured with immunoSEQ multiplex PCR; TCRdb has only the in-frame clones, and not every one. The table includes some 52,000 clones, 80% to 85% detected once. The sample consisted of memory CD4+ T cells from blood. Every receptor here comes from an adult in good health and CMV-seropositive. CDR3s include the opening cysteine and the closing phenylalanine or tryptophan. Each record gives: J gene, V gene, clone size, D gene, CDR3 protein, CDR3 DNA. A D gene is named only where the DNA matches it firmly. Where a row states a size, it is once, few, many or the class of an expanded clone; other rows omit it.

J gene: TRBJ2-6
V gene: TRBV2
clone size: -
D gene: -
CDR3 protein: CASSVLATGANVLTF
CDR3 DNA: TGTGCCAGCAGTGTCCTAGCTACTGGGGCCAACGTCCTGACTTTC

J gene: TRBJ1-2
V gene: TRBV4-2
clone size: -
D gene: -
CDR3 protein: CASSQAAKGGGYTF
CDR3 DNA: TGTGCCAGCAGCCAAGCTGCGAAGGGAGGGGGCTACACCTTC

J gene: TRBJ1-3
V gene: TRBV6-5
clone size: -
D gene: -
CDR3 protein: CASATGLGNTIYF
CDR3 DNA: TGTGCCAGCGCGACCGGACTCGGAAACACCATATATTTT

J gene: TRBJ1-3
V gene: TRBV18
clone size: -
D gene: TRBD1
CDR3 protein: CASSPNRGSGNTIYF
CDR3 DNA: TGTGCCAGCTCACCAAACAGGGGCTCTGGAAACACCATATATTTT

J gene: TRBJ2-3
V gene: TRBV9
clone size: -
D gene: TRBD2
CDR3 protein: CASSVVSGGTDTQYF
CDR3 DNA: TGTGCCAGCAGCGTAGTAAGCGGGGGCACAGATACGCAGTATTTT

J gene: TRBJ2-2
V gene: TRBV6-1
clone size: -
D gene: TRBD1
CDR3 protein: CASSPQGRTGELFF
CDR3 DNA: TGTGCCAGCAGTCCACAGGGGCGCACCGGGGAGCTGTTTTTT

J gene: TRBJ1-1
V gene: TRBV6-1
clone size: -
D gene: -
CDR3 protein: CASSGGALRTEAFF
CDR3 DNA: TGTGCCAGCAGTGGAGGGGCGCTGAGAACTGAAGCTTTCTTT

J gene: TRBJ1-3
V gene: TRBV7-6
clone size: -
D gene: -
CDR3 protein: CASSLGAGANTIYF
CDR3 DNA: TGTGCCAGCAGCTTAGGCGCCGGGGCAAACACCATATATTTT

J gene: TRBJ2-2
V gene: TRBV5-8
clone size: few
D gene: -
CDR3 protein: CASSFGRMNTGELFF
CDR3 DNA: TGTGCCAGCAGCTTCGGGCGGATGAACACCGGGGAGCTGTTTTTT

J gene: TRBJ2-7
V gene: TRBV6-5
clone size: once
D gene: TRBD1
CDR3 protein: CASRRTGTGGGEQYF
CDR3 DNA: TGTGCCAGCAGGAGGACCGGGACAGGGGGTGGCGAGCAGTACTTC

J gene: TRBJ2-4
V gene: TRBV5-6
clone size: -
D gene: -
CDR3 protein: CASSFSGPIRKNIQYF
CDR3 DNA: TGTGCCAGCAGCTTCTCTGGCCCCATCAGGAAAAACATTCAGTACTTC

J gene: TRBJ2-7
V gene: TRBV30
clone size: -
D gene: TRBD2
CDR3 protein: CAWRGLVPNEQYF
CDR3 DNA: TGTGCCTGGAGGGGACTAGTACCGAACGAGCAGTACTTC

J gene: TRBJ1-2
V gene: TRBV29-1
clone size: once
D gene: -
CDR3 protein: CSVEDLGGYTF
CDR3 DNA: TGCAGCGTTGAAGATCTGGGGGGCTACACCTTC

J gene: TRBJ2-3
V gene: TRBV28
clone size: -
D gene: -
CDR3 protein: CASSSPGLTDTQYF
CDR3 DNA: TGTGCCAGCAGCTCACCGGGCCTCACAGATACGCAGTATTTT

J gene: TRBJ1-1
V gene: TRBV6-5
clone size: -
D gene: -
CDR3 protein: CASSETSGEAFF
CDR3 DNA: TGTGCCAGCAGTGAGACATCAGGGGAAGCTTTCTTT

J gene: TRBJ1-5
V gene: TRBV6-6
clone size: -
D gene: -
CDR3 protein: CASSDSADDQPQHF
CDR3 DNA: TGTGCCAGCAGTGACTCGGCCGACGATCAGCCCCAGCATTTT

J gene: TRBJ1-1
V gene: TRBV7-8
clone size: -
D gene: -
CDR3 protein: CASSPDTEAFF
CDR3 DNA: TGTGCCAGCAGCCCGGACACTGAAGCTTTCTTT

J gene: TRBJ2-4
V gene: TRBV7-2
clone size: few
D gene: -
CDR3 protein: CASSLQAGPVEGNIQYF
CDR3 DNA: TGTGCCAGCAGCCTACAGGCGGGTCCCGTGGAAGGAAACATTCAGTACTTC

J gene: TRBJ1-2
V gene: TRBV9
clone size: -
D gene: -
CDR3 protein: CASSVTPNYGYTF
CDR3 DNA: TGTGCCAGCAGCGTAACCCCCAACTATGGCTACACCTTC